These T cell receptor beta chains were read from a single sample in a study of blood T cell repertoires in COVID-19. The repertoire was sequenced with immunoSEQ multiplex PCR; TCRdb's copy has only in-frame clones and lacks some. In the table there are approximately 300,000 clones, 90% of which are singletons. The sample taken for sequencing was peripheral blood. The receptors stem from a woman in her thirties or forties with acute or convalescent COVID-19. Each CDR3 is given with its conserved first and last residue. D genes are given only for firm matches. Some rows mark clone size as missing; the rest say once, few, many or name a class of expanded clone.

>TRBV5-1|-|TRBJ1-1|-
TGCGCCAGCAGCTTGGGGGTCGGCCAAGGCGGCACTGAAGCTTTCTTT
CASSLGVGQGGTEAFF
>TRBV12-5|-|TRBJ1-1|-
TGTGCTAGTGGTTTGGCAGGGCCGAACACTGAAGCTTTCTTT
CASGLAGPNTEAFF
>TRBV6-5|-|TRBJ2-1|-
TGTGCCAGCAACGGGGGCTACAATGAGCAGTTCTTC
CASNGGYNEQFF
>TRBV5-1|-|TRBJ1-5|-
TGCGCCAGCAGCTTGGCCCAGCCGGGACAGCCCCAGCATTTT
CASSLAQPGQPQHF
>TRBV2|TRBD1|TRBJ1-4|-
TGTGCCAGCAGTCTTCGACAGGGCAAAAATGAAAAACTGTTTTTT
CASSLRQGKNEKLFF
>TRBV30|-|TRBJ1-1|-
TGTGCCTGGATCCAAGGTAGTTGGCAGAACTCACGGGGCACTGAAGCTTTCTTT
CAWIQGSWQNSRGTEAFF
>TRBV9|-|TRBJ1-2|few
TGTGCCAGCAGCGTAGTAAGGGACTGGGGTGGCTACACCTTC
CASSVVRDWGGYTF
>TRBV2|-|TRBJ1-1|-
TGTGCCAGCAGTGGATCCGGTCCCAGAGGGAACACTGAAGCTTTCTTT
CASSGSGPRGNTEAFF
>TRBV7-9|-|TRBJ1-6|once
TGTGCCAGCAGCTCCCACGTTATAACAGTTAATTCACCCCTCCACTTT
CASSSHVITVNSPLHF
>TRBV19|-|TRBJ1-2|-
TGTGCCAGCTCTCAGGCCCCCAGCTATGGCTACACCTTC
CASSQAPSYGYTF
>TRBV30|-|TRBJ1-1|-
TGTGCCTGGAGAAAATGGGGGGACACTGAAGCTTTCTTT
CAWRKWGDTEAFF
>TRBV3-1/TRBV3-2|-|TRBJ1-1|-
TGTGCCAGCAGCATAACAGGGAGCACTGAAGCTTTCTTT
CASSITGSTEAFF
>TRBV2|TRBD1|TRBJ1-1|-
TGTGCCAGCACGGGACAGGGGAACACTGAAGCTTTCTTT
CASTGQGNTEAFF
>TRBV6-5|TRBD1|TRBJ1-5|-
TGTGCCAGCAGGACGGGGACAGGGGCCGGTCAGCCCCAGCATTTT
CASRTGTGAGQPQHF
>TRBV12-3/TRBV12-4|TRBD1|TRBJ1-6|once
TGTGCCACTGCGGGGACAGCCAATTCACCCCTCCACTTT
CATAGTANSPLHF
>TRBV19|TRBD1|TRBJ2-6|-
TGTGCCAGTAGTGGGGCCGGACAGGGGGCTTCTGGGGCCAACGTCCTGACTTTC
CASSGAGQGASGANVLTF
>TRBV12-3/TRBV12-4|-|TRBJ2-5|-
TGTGCCAGCAGTTTTGGGAGAGAGACCCAGTACTTC
CASSFGRETQYF
>TRBV25-1|-|TRBJ1-6|-
TGTGCCAGCAGTGAAACAGGGAGCTCCTATAATTCACCCCTCCACTTT
CASSETGSSYNSPLHF
>TRBV10-2|-|TRBJ1-2|-
TGCGCCAGCAGTGAGAGGGCAGGGGCTTCGGGCTACACCTTC
CASSERAGASGYTF
>TRBV5-1|TRBD1|TRBJ1-4|-
TGCGCCAGCAGCCCAACGGGACAGAATGAAAAACTGTTTTTT
CASSPTGQNEKLFF
>TRBV12-3/TRBV12-4|-|TRBJ1-3|-
TGTGCCAGCAGTTTCCAGGCTGGAAACACCATATATTTT
CASSFQAGNTIYF
>TRBV16|TRBD1|TRBJ1-5|-
TGTGCCAGCAGCCGGGACAGGGCTAATCAGCCCCAGCATTTT
CASSRDRANQPQHF
>TRBV7-6|TRBD1|TRBJ1-3|-
TGTGCCAGCAGCTTAGATTCCGGGACAGGGGCAGATGACACCATATATTTT
CASSLDSGTGADDTIYF
>TRBV3-1/TRBV3-2|TRBD2|TRBJ2-5|-
TGTGCCAGCAGCTTCCCGGGACTAGCGGGCCAAGAGACCCAGTACTTC
CASSFPGLAGQETQYF
>TRBV30|-|TRBJ2-6|-
TGTGCCTGGAGTTTAGGTACAGCCGGGGCCAACGTCCTGACTTTC
CAWSLGTAGANVLTF
>TRBV6-2/TRBV6-3|-|TRBJ2-5|-
TGTGCCAGCAGTCGTCAAGAGACCCAGTACTTC
CASSRQETQYF
>TRBV11-3|TRBD2|TRBJ2-1|-
TGTGCCAGTCGCCCGGGACTAGCGGGGGGGCCGGTCTATGAGCAGTTCTTC
CASRPGLAGGPVYEQFF
>TRBV6-5|TRBD1|TRBJ2-3|-
TGTGCCAGCAGCTACAGGGGGCGGAAAGATACGCAGTATTTT
CASSYRGRKDTQYF
>TRBV27|TRBD1|TRBJ1-1|-
TGTGCCAGCAGAGAACAGGGGGGTCGGACTGAAGCTTTCTTT
CASREQGGRTEAFF
>TRBV3-1/TRBV3-2|TRBD1|TRBJ1-1|-
TGTGCCAGCAGCCCTACGGGACAGGGGCCGCCTGAAGCTTTCTTT
CASSPTGQGPPEAFF
>TRBV6-1|TRBD1|TRBJ2-3|-
TGTGCCAGCAGTGAACCGGGACAGGTACTGGATACGCAGTATTTT
CASSEPGQVLDTQYF
>TRBV5-1|-|TRBJ1-3|-
TGCGCCAGCAGCTCACAGCTCTCTGGAAACACCATATATTTT
CASSSQLSGNTIYF
>TRBV27|-|TRBJ2-2|-
TGTGCCAGCAGGGGCGGGGCAAGGACCGGGGAGCTGTTTTTT
CASRGGARTGELFF
>TRBV4-1|-|TRBJ2-1|-
TGCGCCAGCAGCCAAGGTCCTGCGGGTGTTTACAATGAGCAGTTCTTC
CASSQGPAGVYNEQFF
>TRBV19|TRBD1|TRBJ2-1|once
TGTGCCAGTAGTTCACAGGGGGCTTACTACAATGAGCAGTTCTTC
CASSSQGAYYNEQFF
>TRBV2|TRBD1|TRBJ2-1|-
TGTGCCAGCATCGGGACAGGGTCCTACAATGAGCAGTTCTTC
CASIGTGSYNEQFF
>TRBV9|-|TRBJ1-1|-
TGTGCCAGCAGCGGACGGGGGACTGAAGCTTTCTTT
CASSGRGTEAFF
>TRBV4-1|-|TRBJ2-3|-
TGCGCCAGCAGTACGAGGGTCGGGATTTCTAGCACAGATACGCAGTATTTT
CASSTRVGISSTDTQYF
>TRBV7-7|TRBD1|TRBJ1-6|-
TGTGCCAGCAGCCAGGGACAGTTCTATAATTCACCCCTCCACTTT
CASSQGQFYNSPLHF
>TRBV7-2|TRBD1|TRBJ2-3|once
TGTGCCAGCAGCGCCGGACAGGGGGCTAGGGCAGATACGCAGTATTTT
CASSAGQGARADTQYF
>TRBV3-1/TRBV3-2|-|TRBJ1-2|-
TGTGCCAGCAGCCAAGAGGGGGGGCGCATCAGTGGCTACACCTTC
CASSQEGGRISGYTF
>TRBV9|-|TRBJ1-2|-
TGTGCCAGCAGCGTAGATCTGAACTATGGCTACACCTTC
CASSVDLNYGYTF